This T cell receptor beta chain was observed in a study of T cell changes during pregnancy in multiple sclerosis. Clones were read by immunoSEQ multiplex PCR, and TCRdb kept only the in-frame ones, dropping some. The table shows tens of thousands of clones, with 90% to 95% occurring only once. The source material was CD8+ T cells from peripheral blood mononuclear cells, sampled before pregnancy. The clonotype was recovered from a female donor with multiple sclerosis, enrolled in a pregnancy study.

The CDR3 loop reads CASTHPKAGDYGYTF. Here the CDR3 DNA reads TGTGCCAGCACCCATCCAAAGGCGGGGGACTATGGCTACACCTTC. The chain combines TRBV7-2 with TRBJ1-2, with D tentatively TRBD1 (5 bases). Germline-derived CDR1 and CDR2 are SGHTA and FQGNSA. The CDR3 loop spans 15 amino acids. V was cut by 7 bases and J by 3 bases, with 18 bases left in between.